One sample yielded the 14 T cell receptor beta chains listed below, sequenced in a study of cytomegalovirus exposure and HLA in healthy donors. Researchers ran the PCR with 60 Vbeta and 13 Jbeta primers. Profiled with immunoSEQ multiplex PCR; TCRdb holds only in-frame clones, not every one. The sample has roughly 200,000 clones; 80% are singletons. Material for sequencing was PBMCs. The origin of the receptors is a man aged 35 to 55 in good health and CMV-seronegative.

This clone turned up a few times. The rearrangement links TRBV5-6 to TRBJ2-5, with 10 bases aligning to TRBD2. V dropped 1 base and J dropped 5; count of bases not matched to a gene: 8. Germline V lookup: CDR1 SGHDT, CDR2 YYEEEE. This CDR3 has 16 residues. CDR3 in DNA: TGTGCCAGCAGCTTGAGCGGGAGGGCCGATATGGAGACCCAGTACTTC. Its translation is CASSLSGRADMETQYF.

The genes are TRBV19 and TRBJ1-5, with 8 bases lining up with TRBD1. The CDR3 length is 14 residues. With 10 bases clipped from V and 0 bases from J, the junction kept 5 bases outside the gene matches. Germline-derived CDR1 and CDR2 are LNHDA and SQIVND (reference sequence). The CDR3 loop reads CATRTGPSNQPQHF. CDR3 nucleotides: TGTGCCACTCGGACAGGGCCTAGCAATCAGCCCCAGCATTTT.

The chain links TRBV7-9 to TRBJ2-3, with D possibly TRBD1 on 6 matching bases. Germline values: CDR1 SEHNR, CDR2 FQNEAQ (reference sequence). V lost 1 base and J lost 2, with 16 bases in between. The CDR3 has 17 residues. In DNA, the CDR3 is TGTGCCAGCAGCTTAGTCTATAACAGGGTTGACACAGATACGCAGTATTTT. It codes for CASSLVYNRVDTDTQYF. The whole variable domain, remainder taken from reference TRBV7-9 and TRBJ2-3, is DTGVSQNPRHKITKRGQNVTFRCDPISEHNRLYWYRQTLGQGPEFLTYFQNEAQLEKSRLLSDRFSAERPKGSFSTLEIQRTEQGDSAMYLCASSLVYNRVDTDTQYFGPGTRLTVL.

V is TRBV18 and J is TRBJ1-5, with unresolved D. The length of the CDR3 is 16 residues. With 3 bases removed from V and 0 bases from J, the gap between germline ends came to 12 bases. CDR1 and CDR2 (germline): KGHSH, LQKENI. The CDR3: CASSPSAAYSNQPQHF. The CDR3 coding sequence is TGTGCCAGCTCACCCTCGGCGGCGTATAGCAATCAGCCCCAGCATTTT.

This chain connects TRBV28 to TRBJ2-7, with 9 bases lining up with TRBD1. With V trimmed by 4 bases and J by 2 bases, 0 bases remained unmatched. CDR1 and CDR2 (germline): MDHEN, SYDVKM. This CDR3 contains 13 residues. Here the CDR3 reads CASSWDRAYEQYF. Written as DNA, the CDR3 is TGTGCCAGCAGTTGGGACAGGGCCTACGAGCAGTACTTC.

The chain employs TRBV11-2 and TRBJ2-3; D unclear. Germline V gene data show CDR1 as SGHAT and CDR2 as FQNNGV. CDR3 size: 12 residues. The V gene lost 1 base and the J gene lost 5 bases, with 4 bases spanning the gap. CDR3 DNA sequence: TGTGCCAGCAGCTTAGGCGGAGATACGCAGTATTTT. It is translated as CASSLGGDTQYF.

This clone has only one observation. CDR3 coding DNA: TGCGCCAGCAGCCAAGATGTTAGTCCCGCAGGGGGCGATGCCGGGGAGCTGTTTTTT. This encodes CASSQDVSPAGGDAGELFF. The chain recombines TRBV4-3 with TRBJ2-2; 8 nucleotides line up with TRBD1. Germline V gene sequence: CDR1 LGHNA, CDR2 YSLEER. CDR3 length: 19 amino acids. The trim removed 0 bases at V and 6 bases at J, leaving 15 bases unmatched.

V and J are TRBV10-3 and TRBJ2-1; 7 bases agree with TRBD2. The ends lost 0 bases at V and 10 bases at J; junction bases unmatched: 6. From germline, CDR1 is ENHRY and CDR2 SYGVKD. This CDR3 spans 14 amino acids. This CDR3 is CAISESIGAGEQFF. For the CDR3, the DNA is TGTGCCATCAGTGAGTCGATAGGAGCGGGGGAGCAGTTCTTC.

The chain has TRBV7-2 and TRBJ2-7; D perhaps matches TRBD2 (6 bases). The CDR3 is made up of 15 amino acids. Trimming took 6 bases from V and 4 from J, leaving 19 bases between them. The germline V gene encodes CDR1 SGHTA and CDR2 FQGNSA. The CDR3 DNA follows: TGTGCCAGCAGTACGTCACGGGGCGGGGCTTACGAGCAGTACTTC. Its translation: CASSTSRGGAYEQYF.

This clone was found a few times. V and J are TRBV11-1 and TRBJ2-1; D is unclear. This CDR3 contains 12 residues. Germline V gene lookup returns CDR1 SGHAT and CDR2 FQDESV (reference sequence). Trimming cost V 5 bases and J 9 bases, with 11 bases left between them. CDR3 sequence: CASSPGVGEQFF. In nucleotides, the CDR3 is TGTGCCAGCAGCCCCGGAGTGGGTGAGCAGTTCTTC. Variable domain in full (rest from reference TRBV11-1 and TRBJ2-1): EAEVAQSPRYKITEKSQAVAFWCDPISGHATLYWYRQILGQGPELLVQFQDESVVDDSQLPKDRFSAERLKGVDSTLKIQPAELGDSAMYLCASSPGVGEQFFGPGTRLTVL.

This clone has just one count. J is TRBJ1-4 and V is TRBV7-2; D is perhaps TRBD1 (6 bases). The CDR3 totals 14 residues. V was clipped by 4 bases and J by 7 bases, with 13 bases between them. The germline gives CDR1 SGHTA, CDR2 FQGNSA. CDR3 nucleotide sequence: TGTGCCAGCAGCTCCCATCAGGGGAGTGAAAAACTGTTTTTT. This gives the protein CASSSHQGSEKLFF.

J is TRBJ2-1 and V is TRBV6-5, with 8 bases fitting TRBD1. The CDR3 sequence is 15 residues long. CDR1 and CDR2 from the germline V gene are MNHEY and SVGAGI. The V segment lost 6 bases and the J segment 6 bases; nucleotides outside the gene matches: 10. The CDR3 DNA reads TGTGCCAGCAGCTTGACAGGGGTTAACTCCAATGAGCAGTTCTTC. Translated: CASSLTGVNSNEQFF.

This rearrangement joins TRBV10-1 to TRBJ2-1; tentative D call: TRBD1 (5 bases). Germline CDR1 reads WNHNN; CDR2 reads SYGVQD (reference sequence). Trimming left V 6 bases short and J 4 bases short, with 19 bases between. The CDR3 contains 16 residues. CDR3 in amino acids: CASSLRQGRVYNEQFF. The DNA for the CDR3 is TGCGCCAGCAGCCTTCGTCAGGGAAGGGTTTACAATGAGCAGTTCTTC.

The CDR3 coding sequence is TGTGCCAGCAGCCCGTCAGGGGAAGAGACCCAGTACTTC. It codes for CASSPSGEETQYF. The chain combines TRBV11-3 with TRBJ2-5, with TRBD1 as a possible D gene (6 bases). V dropped 5 bases and J dropped 3 bases, with 10 bases sitting between them. Germline CDR1 and CDR2: SGHNT and YENEEA. CDR3 length equals 13 residues.